This is a list of T cell receptor beta chains from one sample in a study of beta chain features in type 1 diabetes. TCRdb's table, derived via immunoSEQ multiplex PCR, lists solely in-frame clones and lacks some. This table has about 230,000 clones, about a sixth appearing once. The sample consisted of naive CD4+ T cells from blood. The receptors shown here come from a man in his thirties or forties with type 1 diabetes. CDR3s include the opening cysteine and the closing phenylalanine or tryptophan. The D gene is left open where the match is weak. The size entry is marked missing in some rows and otherwise reads once, few, many or a size class.

clone_size | j_call | v_call | d_call | cdr3_nt | cdr3_aa
. | TRBJ2-7 | TRBV23-1 | TRBD1 | TGCGCCAGCAGTCCATCGACAGGGATTCCCTACGAGCAGTACTTC | CASSPSTGIPYEQYF
few | TRBJ2-7 | TRBV18 | . | TGTGCCAGCTCACCCCGGGAACAGGGTAGCGAGCAGTACTTC | CASSPREQGSEQYF
few | TRBJ2-7 | TRBV27 | . | TGTGCCAGCAGCCAGTTTTACGAGCAGTACTTC | CASSQFYEQYF
. | TRBJ2-5 | TRBV15 | TRBD2 | TGTGCCACCAGCAAATCGGGACTAGCGGGAGTTCGAGAGTACTTC | CATSKSGLAGVREYF
. | TRBJ2-3 | TRBV11-2 | . | TGTGCCAGCAGCTTATCCTCCGATACGCAGTATTTT | CASSLSSDTQYF
few | TRBJ1-1 | TRBV29-1 | . | TGCAGCGTTTCCAGGGATACTGAAGCTTTCTTT | CSVSRDTEAFF
. | TRBJ2-5 | TRBV19 | TRBD1 | TGTGCCAGTAGTAGACCGGGACAGGGGAAGGAGACCCAGTACTTC | CASSRPGQGKETQYF
. | TRBJ2-3 | TRBV7-9 | . | TGTGCCAGCAGCTTAGCGCTGGACCGCACAGATACGCAGTATTTT | CASSLALDRTDTQYF
few | TRBJ1-4 | TRBV28 | . | TGTGCCAGCAGTTTTCGAAATCAAGGGTTTTTT | CASSFRNQGFF
. | TRBJ1-5 | TRBV7-2 | . | TGTGCCAGCAGCCGCCTTAGGGGGTCTGGCAATCAGCCCCAGCATTTT | CASSRLRGSGNQPQHF
. | TRBJ2-7 | TRBV6-6 | . | TGTGCCAGCAGCCTTGGGCCGGAGCAGTACTTC | CASSLGPEQYF
. | TRBJ1-4 | TRBV5-1 | . | TGCGCCAGCAGCTTGCGATCAGAGAATGAAAAACTGTTTTTT | CASSLRSENEKLFF
few | TRBJ2-3 | TRBV13 | . | TGTGCCAGCAGCTTATGGCGGGGGCGTGGAATCGATACGCAGTATTTT | CASSLWRGRGIDTQYF
. | TRBJ2-5 | TRBV7-9 | . | TGTGCCAGCAGCTTAGGCGGGATGAGAGAGACCCAGTACTTC | CASSLGGMRETQYF
few | TRBJ2-3 | TRBV18 | TRBD2 | TGTGCCAGCTCACCATTGACTAGCTTGGATACGCAGTATTTT | CASSPLTSLDTQYF
. | TRBJ2-3 | TRBV7-2 | . | TGTGCCAGCAGCTTATTAGGCACAGATACGCAGTATTTT | CASSLLGTDTQYF
few | TRBJ1-1 | TRBV7-8 | TRBD1 | TGTGCCAGCAGCTTAAGAGGAGGGGGCGAGAACACTGAAGCTTTCTTT | CASSLRGGGENTEAFF
. | TRBJ2-3 | TRBV7-9 | TRBD2 | TGTGCCAGCAGTCAGACTAGCGGAACAGATACGCAGTATTTT | CASSQTSGTDTQYF
few | TRBJ2-7 | TRBV6-6 | . | TGTGCCAGCAGCCACGGGATCGAGCAGTACTTC | CASSHGIEQYF
few | TRBJ1-5 | TRBV7-2 | . | TGTGCCAGCAGCTTTTCACAGGGTACTCAGCCCCAGCATTTT | CASSFSQGTQPQHF
. | TRBJ1-2 | TRBV7-9 | . | TGTGCCAGCAGCTTATTGACGGTCGACTATGGCTACACCTTC | CASSLLTVDYGYTF
few | TRBJ2-7 | TRBV29-1 | TRBD1 | TGCAGCGTGGTTCCGGGACAGGACGAGCAGTACTTC | CSVVPGQDEQYF
few | TRBJ2-7 | TRBV7-2 | TRBD1 | TGTGCCAGCAGCTTGAGGACAGGGTTGATCTACGAGCAGTACTTC | CASSLRTGLIYEQYF